This T cell receptor beta chain was profiled in a study of radiation and T cells in renal cell carcinoma. CDR1 and CDR2 from the germline V gene are SGHNT and YYREEE (reference sequence). Trimming removed 0 bases from V and 4 bases from J, with 4 bases in between. The CDR3 spans 12 residues. This table comes from immunoSEQ multiplex PCR, and its TCRdb copy is limited to in-frame clones, with some not included. The top ten hold around 40% of the sample, which has fewer than 9,000 clones, around three fifths seen once. The treatment is: treatment-naive control, cytoreductive nephrectomy. The chain recombines TRBV5-4 with TRBJ1-2, with D unresolved. The sequenced sample was tumor tissue, obtained from a patient whose treatment was nephrectomy without radiotherapy. The TCR sequence derives from a woman aged 70 to 79 with renal cell carcinoma. The CDR3 region is CASSLDGYGYTF. The CDR3 region has the DNA TGTGCCAGCAGCTTGGACGGCTATGGCTACACCTTC.